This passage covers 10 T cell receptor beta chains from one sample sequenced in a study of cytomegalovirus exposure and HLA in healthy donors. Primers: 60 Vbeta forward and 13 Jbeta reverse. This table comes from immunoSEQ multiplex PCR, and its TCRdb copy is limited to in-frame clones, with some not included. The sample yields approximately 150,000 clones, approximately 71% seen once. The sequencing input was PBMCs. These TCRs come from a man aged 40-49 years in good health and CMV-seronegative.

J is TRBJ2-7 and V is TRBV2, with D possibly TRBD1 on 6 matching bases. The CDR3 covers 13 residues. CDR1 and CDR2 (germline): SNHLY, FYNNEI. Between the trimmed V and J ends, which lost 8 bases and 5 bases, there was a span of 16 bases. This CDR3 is CASLFRGKHEQYF. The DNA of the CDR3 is TGTGCCAGCTTGTTCAGGGGTAAACACGAGCAGTACTTC.

CDR3 DNA sequence: TGTGCCAGCTCGATCCGGGACAGGCAAAACACCGGGGAGCTGTTTTTT. Its translation is CASSIRDRQNTGELFF. The chain couples TRBV18 to TRBJ2-2; TRBD1 matches at 8 bases. Germline V gene data show CDR1 as KGHSH and CDR2 as LQKENI. The CDR3 is 16 residues long. Unmatched junction bases numbered 8, after V lost 6 bases and J lost 2 bases. Supplemented by reference TRBV18 and TRBJ2-2, the full variable domain reads NAGVMQNPRHLVRRRGQEARLRCSPMKGHSHVYWYRQLPEEGLKFMVYLQKENIIDESGMPKERFSAEFPKEGPSILRIQQVVRGDSAAYFCASSIRDRQNTGELFFGEGSRLTVL.

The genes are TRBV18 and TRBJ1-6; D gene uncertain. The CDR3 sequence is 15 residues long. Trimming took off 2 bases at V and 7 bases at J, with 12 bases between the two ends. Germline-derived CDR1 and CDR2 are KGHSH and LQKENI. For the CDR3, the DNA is TGTGCCAGCTCACCAGGCGAATACGGGAATTCACCCCTCCACTTT. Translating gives CASSPGEYGNSPLHF. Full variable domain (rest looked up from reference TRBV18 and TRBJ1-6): NAGVMQNPRHLVRRRGQEARLRCSPMKGHSHVYWYRQLPEEGLKFMVYLQKENIIDESGMPKERFSAEFPKEGPSILRIQQVVRGDSAAYFCASSPGEYGNSPLHFGNGTRLTVT.

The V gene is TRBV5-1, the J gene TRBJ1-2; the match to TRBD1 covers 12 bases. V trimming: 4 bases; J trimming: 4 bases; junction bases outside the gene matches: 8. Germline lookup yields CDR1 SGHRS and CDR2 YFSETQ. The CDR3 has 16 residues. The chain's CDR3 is CASSRGTGGDFYGYTF. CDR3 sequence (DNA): TGCGCCAGCAGCCGGGGGACAGGGGGCGATTTCTATGGCTACACCTTC.

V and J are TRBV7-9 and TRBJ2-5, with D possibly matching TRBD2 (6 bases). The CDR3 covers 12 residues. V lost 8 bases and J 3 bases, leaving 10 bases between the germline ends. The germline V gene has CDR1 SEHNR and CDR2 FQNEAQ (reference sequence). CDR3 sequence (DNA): TGTGCCAGCGGGAGGAGTAAAGAGACCCAGTACTTC. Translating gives CASGRSKETQYF.

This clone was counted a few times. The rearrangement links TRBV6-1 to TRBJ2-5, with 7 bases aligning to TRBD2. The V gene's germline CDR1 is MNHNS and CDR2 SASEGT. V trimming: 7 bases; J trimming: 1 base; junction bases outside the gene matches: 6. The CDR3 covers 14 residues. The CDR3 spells CASTAGEFQETQYF. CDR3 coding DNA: TGTGCCAGCACGGCGGGGGAATTCCAAGAGACCCAGTACTTC.

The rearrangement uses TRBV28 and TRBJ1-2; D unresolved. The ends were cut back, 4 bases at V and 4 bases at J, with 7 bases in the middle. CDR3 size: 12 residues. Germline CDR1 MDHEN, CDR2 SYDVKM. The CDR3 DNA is TGTGCCAGCAGTTCAAGCTCCTATGGCTACACCTTC. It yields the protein CASSSSSYGYTF.

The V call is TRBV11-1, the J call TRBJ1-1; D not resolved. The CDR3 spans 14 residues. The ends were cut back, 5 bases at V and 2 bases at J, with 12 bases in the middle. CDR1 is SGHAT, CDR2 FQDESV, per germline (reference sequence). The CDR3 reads CASSLPGKNTEAFF. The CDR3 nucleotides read TGTGCCAGCAGCCTCCCGGGGAAAAACACTGAAGCTTTCTTT.

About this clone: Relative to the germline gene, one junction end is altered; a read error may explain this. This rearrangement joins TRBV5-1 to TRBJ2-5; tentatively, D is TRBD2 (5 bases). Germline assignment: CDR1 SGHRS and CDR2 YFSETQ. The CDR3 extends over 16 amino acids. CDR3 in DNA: TGCGCCAGCAGTTTGGGCCCCAGCGGAGGCCAAGAGACCCAGTACTTC. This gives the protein CASSLGPSGGQETQYF.

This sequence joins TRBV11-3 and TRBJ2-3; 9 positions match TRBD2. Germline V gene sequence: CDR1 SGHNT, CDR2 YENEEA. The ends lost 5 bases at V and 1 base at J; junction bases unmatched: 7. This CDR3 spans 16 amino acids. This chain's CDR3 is CASSPTRGGGTDTQYF. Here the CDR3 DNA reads TGTGCCAGCAGCCCTACCCGCGGGGGGGGCACAGATACGCAGTATTTT.